The next 9 T cell receptor beta chains were all read from a single sample in a study of T cells in Graves' hyperthyroidism and ophthalmopathy. Amplification yielded TCR beta CDR3 regions, with RNA transcripts as the source. In the first-round RT-PCR of the TCR CDR3, the HTBI primer set was used. Using its own MiXCR run on the multiplex PCR reads, TCRdb lists one record per CDR3 protein. The data show about 740,000 distinct CDR3 sequences, 14% seen once. Sequencing was performed on blood. Source of these receptors: a woman between 18 and 29 years old with Graves' hyperthyroidism.

The sample holds a few counts of this clonotype. The chain carries TRBV5-4 and TRBJ1-6, with 7 bases fitting TRBD1. CDR3 length: 15 residues. Trimming at V came to 1 base and at J to 5 bases, leaving 3 bases not matched to a gene. Germline lookup yields CDR1 SGHNT and CDR2 YYREEE (reference sequence). The DNA of the CDR3 is TGTGCCAGCAGCTTGCGGGACAGAGATAATTCACCCCTCCACTTT. Residues: CASSLRDRDNSPLHF.

This chain links TRBV30 with TRBJ1-4; D is ambiguous. V was pared by 0 bases and J by 7 bases, with 9 bases between. Germline-derived CDR1 and CDR2 are GTSNPN and SVGIG (reference sequence). CDR3 length: 13 amino acids. CDR3 coding DNA: TGTGCCTGGAGTGTGCTGGGAAGTGAAAAACTGTTTTTT. Translation: CAWSVLGSEKLFF.

This clonotype was seen at least ten times. V and J are TRBV2 and TRBJ1-5, with 10 bases matching TRBD1. The CDR3 consists of 16 residues. J was trimmed by 7 bases and V by 2 bases; bases with no gene match: 8. Germline V gene sequence: CDR1 SNHLY, CDR2 FYNNEI. The CDR3 here is CASSEPLGQGGQPQHF. The CDR3 nucleotides are TGTGCCAGCAGTGAACCACTAGGACAGGGGGGACAGCCCCAGCATTTT.

The chain recombines TRBV4-2 with TRBJ1-2; maybe TRBD1 (5 bases). Trimming pared 4 bases from V and 2 bases from J, leaving 17 bases between. The CDR3 length is 16 residues. CDR1 LGHNA and CDR2 YNFKEQ come from the germline V gene. CDR3 sequence: CASSPEPGQGNYGYTF. The CDR3 coding sequence is TGTGCCAGCAGCCCCGAACCCGGGCAGGGCAACTATGGCTACACCTTC.

This clonotype was found many times. This chain links TRBV7-2 with TRBJ2-3, with D possibly being TRBD1 (6 bases). With 5 bases removed from V and 1 base from J, the gap between germline ends came to 10 bases. The CDR3 totals 14 residues. Germline V gene lookup returns CDR1 SGHTA and CDR2 FQGNSA. DNA of the CDR3: TGTGCCAGCAGCCGGGGACACCGCACAGATACGCAGTATTTT. Protein: CASSRGHRTDTQYF.

With regard to this clonotype: This probably arose from a read error, given a far larger clone one base away. This rearrangement joins TRBV27 to TRBJ2-7; the D gene is possibly TRBD2 (6 bases). Germline CDR1 reads MNHEY; CDR2 reads SMNVEV (reference sequence). The CDR3 spans 14 residues. The CDR3 sequence: CVSSSPGLPYEQYF. The CDR3 bases are TGTGTCAGCAGTTCACCGGGACTGCCTTACGAGCAGTACTTC.

This clonotype has only one observation. The chain recombines TRBV25-1 with TRBJ2-3; no clear D gene. The length of the CDR3 is 15 residues. The germline V gene encodes CDR1 MGHDK and CDR2 SYGVNS. V was shortened by 3 bases and J by 2 bases, with 12 bases between the two germline ends. The CDR3 loop reads CASSEGTVITDTQYF. Here the CDR3 DNA reads TGTGCCAGCAGTGAGGGCACAGTAATCACAGATACGCAGTATTTT.

This clonotype was counted many times. This chain joins TRBV24-1 and TRBJ1-2; tentatively, D is TRBD1 (5 bases). V lost 6 bases, J lost 2 bases, and 9 bases lay in between. The CDR3 length is 13 residues. Germline V lookup: CDR1 KGHDR, CDR2 SFDVKD. The CDR3 DNA sequence: TGTGCCACCAGTTGGGCAGGGAACTATGGCTACACCTTC. It yields the protein CATSWAGNYGYTF.

V is TRBV29-1 and J is TRBJ2-1; 9 nucleotides agree with TRBD2. The germline V gene has CDR1 SQVTM and CDR2 ANQGSEA. V was pared by 8 bases and J by 2 bases, with 1 base of the junction left unmatched. The CDR3 runs to 12 residues. This CDR3 reads CSCGGAYNEQFF. The CDR3 DNA reads as TGCAGCTGCGGGGGGGCCTACAATGAGCAGTTCTTC.